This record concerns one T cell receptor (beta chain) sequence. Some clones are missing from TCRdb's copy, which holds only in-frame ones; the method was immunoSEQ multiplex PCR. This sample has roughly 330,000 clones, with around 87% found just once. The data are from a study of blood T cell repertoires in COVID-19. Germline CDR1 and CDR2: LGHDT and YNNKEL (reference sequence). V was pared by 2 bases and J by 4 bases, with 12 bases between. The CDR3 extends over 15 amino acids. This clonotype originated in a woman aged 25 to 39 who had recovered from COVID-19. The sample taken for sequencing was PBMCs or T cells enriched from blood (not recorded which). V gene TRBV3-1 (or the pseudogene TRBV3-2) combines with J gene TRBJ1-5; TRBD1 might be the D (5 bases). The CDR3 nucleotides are TGTGCCAGCAGCCAAAGGGGCGAACCTAATCAGCCCCAGCATTTT. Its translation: CASSQRGEPNQPQHF.